This TCR beta chain originates from a study of blood T cell repertoires in COVID-19. Profiled with immunoSEQ multiplex PCR; TCRdb holds only in-frame clones, not every one. The sample includes some 200,000 clones, around 92% of them seen just once. This clone has a single count. Other DNA sequences from this sample encode an identical CDR3 as well. The sequenced material came from PBMCs or T cells enriched from blood (not recorded which). The clonotype was recovered from a woman between 18 and 29 years old who had recovered from COVID-19.

The CDR3 loop is CASSLGQNTEAFF. The DNA for the CDR3 is TGTGCCAGCAGCTTAGGACAGAACACTGAAGCTTTCTTT. This sequence joins TRBV7-9 and TRBJ1-1; no definite D call. Trimming removed 1 base at V and 1 base at J, with 4 bases between. The CDR3 is made up of 13 amino acids. The germline gives CDR1 SEHNR, CDR2 FQNEAQ (reference sequence). Complete variable domain (other parts from reference TRBV7-9 and TRBJ1-1): DTGVSQNPRHKITKRGQNVTFRCDPISEHNRLYWYRQTLGQGPEFLTYFQNEAQLEKSRLLSDRFSAERPKGSFSTLEIQRTEQGDSAMYLCASSLGQNTEAFFGQGTRLTVV.